This T cell receptor beta chain was profiled in a study of cytomegalovirus exposure and HLA in healthy donors. Study context: The 120 validation repertoires, a later analysis reported, used the same platform as the roughly 660 repertoires from the first cohort.

As concerns this clone: Its antigen is currently unknown.

The CDR3 has 13 amino acids. V was pared by 0 bases and J by 4 bases, with 7 bases between. CDR1 and CDR2 from the germline V gene are SGDLS and YYNGEE. The method was immunoSEQ multiplex PCR; TCRdb's version includes in-frame clones alone and lacks a portion of them. This repertoire shows 150,000 to 200,000 clones, approximately 83% found once; its top ten account for approximately 3%. Study-wide results and caveats: Generally TCR sequences proved uncommon, though certain public TCRs appeared in numerous donors. The authors listed approximately 160 TCR beta chains as cytomegalovirus-associated.

The sequenced material came from PBMCs. The V and J genes are TRBV9 and TRBJ2-5, with D uncertain. The TCR was taken from a woman aged 18-35 years in good health and CMV-seropositive. CDR3 loop: CASSVVSSETQYF. For the CDR3, the DNA is TGTGCCAGCAGCGTAGTGAGTTCAGAGACCCAGTACTTC.